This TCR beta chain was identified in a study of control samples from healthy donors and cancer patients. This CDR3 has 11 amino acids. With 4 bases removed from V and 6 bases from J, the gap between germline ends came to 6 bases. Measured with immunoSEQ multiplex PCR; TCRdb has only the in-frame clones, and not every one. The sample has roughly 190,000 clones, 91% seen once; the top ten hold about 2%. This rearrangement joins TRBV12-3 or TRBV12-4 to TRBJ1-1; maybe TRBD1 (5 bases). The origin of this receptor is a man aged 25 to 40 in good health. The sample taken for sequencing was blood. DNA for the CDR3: TGTGCCAGCAGTTCGGGGCCTGAAGCTTTCTTT. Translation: CASSSGPEAFF.